Given below is one T cell receptor beta chain in context. Its antigen is currently unknown. The data were taken from a study of T-cell memory formation after mild COVID-19. Overall study findings and caveats: The appearance of some responding clones in pre-infection memory suggested that cross-reactive memory joined. Second-wave clones with a day 37 peak had unconfirmed SARS-CoV-2 specificity.

MiXCR, run by TCRdb on the 5' RACE reads, gives a single entry per CDR3 protein. In the table there are around 400,000 distinct CDR3 sequences, 24% of which are singletons. The CDR3 runs to 14 residues. Germline CDR1 is KGHSH and CDR2 is LQKENI. V gave up 6 bases and J gave up 6 bases, with 15 bases separating them. The receptor comes from an adult woman who had mild COVID-19 (a few samples of this study predate the infection). Cell type and time point are not known. Sequencing was done on a sample of PBMCs or a T cell subset sorted from them (not recorded which). The V call is TRBV18, the J call TRBJ1-5, with unresolved D. This chain's CDR3 is CASSSGPVGQPQHF. The CDR3 DNA reads TGTGCCAGCTCGAGCGGGCCGGTGGGTCAGCCCCAGCATTTT.